This T cell receptor beta chain emerged from a study of T-cell reconstitution after alpha-beta-depleted transplantation in children. The germline V gene encodes CDR1 DFQATT and CDR2 SNEGSKA (reference sequence). This CDR3 has 17 residues. Trimming removed 2 bases from V and 6 bases from J; junction bases left unmatched: 15. A library of TCRbeta sequences, prepared with unique molecular identifiers, was generated. One entry per CDR3 protein results from TCRdb running MiXCR on the PCR reads. The table has around 600,000 distinct CDR3 sequences, 16% seen once. This clonotype was counted between two and nine times.

The chain joins TRBV20-1 to TRBJ1-2, with 10 bases fitting TRBD1. The sample in question was PBMCs from the stem cell graft donor, obtained from the stem cell graft. The clonotype was recovered from a human donor who donated a stem cell graft to a child with acute myeloid leukemia. CDR3 amino acids: CSARFISRTGGSHGYTF. CDR3 nucleotides: TGCAGTGCTAGATTCATTAGCCGGACAGGGGGAAGCCATGGCTACACCTTC.